This TCR beta chain originates from a study of shared clonotypes between healthy human individuals. Clones were read by immunoSEQ multiplex PCR, and TCRdb kept only the in-frame ones, dropping some. The sample has about 96,000 clones; 60% to 70% are singletons. From germline, CDR1 is MNHNY and CDR2 SVGAGI (reference sequence). The CDR3 length is 12 residues. Trimming cost V 6 bases and J 1 base, with 7 bases left between them. This sequence was found in a man aged 25-45 years in good health. Sequencing was done on a sample of memory CD8+ T cells sorted from blood. Described subset: CD45RO+ cells pooled with CCR7-negative TemRA cells. V usage is TRBV6-6 and J usage is TRBJ2-7, with D unclear. This chain's CDR3 is CASRGGSYEQYF. DNA for the CDR3: TGTGCCAGCAGGGGCGGTTCCTACGAGCAGTACTTC.